This T cell receptor (beta chain) was sequenced during a study of blood T cell repertoires in COVID-19. Study details: Samples of COVID-19 (acute and convalescent) were obtained from the United States, Italy and Spain. T cells, B-cell-depleted T cells, or PBMCs supplied cDNA or gDNA.

Methods used by the authors: Using reference gene primer amplification, nucleated cell counts were estimated. This table comes from immunoSEQ multiplex PCR, and its TCRdb copy is limited to in-frame clones, with some not included. V, J and clone size derive from that table, while D and trimming were established from the DNA sequence. Here the sample spans around 140,000 clones, roughly 80% being singletons. Material for sequencing was peripheral blood. This sequence was found in a man between 65 and 85 years old who had recovered from COVID-19.

The CDR3 spells CASSLRVARSYNEQFF. DNA for the CDR3: TGCGCCAGCAGCCTACGAGTAGCGCGCTCCTACAATGAGCAGTTCTTC. The chain joins TRBV4-1 to TRBJ2-1; a weak D match, TRBD2 (5 bases). Per germline, CDR1 MGHRA and CDR2 YSYEKL. This CDR3 comprises 16 residues. Trimming removed 4 bases at V and 0 bases at J, with 13 bases between.